This T cell receptor beta chain stems from a study of cytomegalovirus exposure and HLA in healthy donors listed by TCRdb under 2017. Regarding the research as a whole: An earlier analysis of several hundred of the donors reported about 290 Gb of sequence data and around 120 million unique TCR beta sequences from 150 million to 200 million T cells. Both class I and class II loci were covered by HLA typing, at four-digit resolution. In an earlier analysis of roughly 580 of the donors, high-throughput TCR beta sequencing was used to judge whether each TCR beta V gene segment behaved as functional or pseudogenic. Five DR-DQ haplotypes were handled as single units for association and clustering, since linkage in the cohort was strong. Typing coverage varied by locus: roughly 620-630 donors for A, B, C, DRB1 and DQB1; under 550 for DQA1; approximately 610 for DPA1; some 470 for DPB1. The study used immunosequencing to profile the T cell repertoires of several hundred subjects and linked those repertoires to cytomegalovirus serostatus. A later genetic analysis used genome-wide SNP genotypes for about 65% of the roughly 670 donors, treating that subset as a discovery cohort. About 310 gigabases of sequencing data and approximately 80 million unique TCR sequences were included in an early release covering roughly 700 HLA-typed donors. All discovery cohort repertoires had been generated on a single sequencing platform. Donor age, sex, ethnicity and CMV serostatus were collected together with the repertoire data. The study aimed to test whether signatures of past pathogen exposure could be identified by cataloging public T cell receptors. Among the roughly 430 genotyped donors, approximately 82% belonged to the genetic ancestry cluster associated with self-reported Caucasian donors. A later analysis re-analyzed previously published TCR beta repertoires from approximately 670 donors and added high-resolution HLA genotyping to study TCR occurrence patterns. On average, approximately 250,000 unique TCR beta nucleotide sequences were sequenced per donor among 350 to 400 genotyped donors of the cohort, with roughly 18% of those sequences being non-productive. The study combined high-throughput TCR immunosequencing, statistical association of individual TCRs with disease status, and machine learning to predict cytomegalovirus infection status. A separate validation cohort of over 95 different subjects was used in addition to the roughly 700-subject first cohort. Rather than drawing on any new phenotypic data, the later analysis identified candidate immune exposures from TCR beta sequences and the way those sequences occurred across donors.

Library method: the immunoSEQ multiplex PCR assay. A mixture of 60 forward primers for TCR Vbeta segments and 13 reverse primers for TCR Jbeta segments was used in the multiplex PCR. The CDR3 region of rearranged TCR beta genes was amplified from genomic DNA with a multiplex PCR assay. Amplified TCR beta libraries were sequenced as 87-base-pair reads on the Illumina HiSeq System. The authors processed their data as follows. A later analysis tallied 75 million to 85 million unique TCR beta chains across the 550 to 850 repertoires, and roughly 11 million of those chains were shared by two or more donors. A nearest-neighbor algorithm error-corrected the raw reads and collapsed the reads into unique sequences, merging closely related sequences to remove PCR and sequencing errors. V, D and J gene segments were assigned by aligning CDR3 sequences to IMGT reference sequences. For a sequence to be retained, a match of at least six nucleotides to both a V gene segment and a J gene segment was required. A rearrangement counted as productive if the CDR3 had no stop codons and remained in frame with V and J, and every other rearrangement counted as non-productive. CDR3 was defined by IMGT convention, running from the second conserved V-encoded cysteine to the conserved J-encoded phenylalanine. The earlier analysis of fewer than 700 of the donors excluded sequences that lacked an unambiguous match to a single V gene segment. In an earlier analysis of several hundred of the donors, V segments were called functional above 56.7% productive rearrangements and were called segregating when the between-donor standard deviation exceeded 5%. A statistical classification framework was built for diagnosing cytomegalovirus status from the catalog of TCR beta chain sequences. V and J gene assignment, in a later analysis, came from comparing TCR nucleotide sequences with IMGT/GENE-DB human TR gene sequences. Using the TCRdist pipeline, a later analysis assigned CDR3 sequences along with most-parsimonious VDJ recombination scenarios. In a later analysis, each TCR beta chain was defined by its CDR3 amino acid sequence together with its V-gene family, and reads lacking a unique V-gene family were excluded. In a later analysis, around 650 highly shared, low-generation-probability nucleotide sequences were removed to address suspected cross-contamination and a sequencing artifact. In a later analysis, a clonal expansion index for each public chain was calculated from normalized within-repertoire ranks of inferred template counts. Generation probabilities in a later analysis came from a VDJ recombination model fitted to out-of-frame rearrangements, and those results were checked against IGoR. In a later analysis, TCR-TCR, TCR-HLA and TCR-CMV co-occurrence was scored with hypergeometric tests, and a repertoire-size bias correction was applied to TCR pairs. A later analysis estimated false discovery rates by permuting HLA or CMV assignments 20 times. In a later analysis, co-occurring TCRs were grouped using DBSCAN, and TCRdist sequence similarity was added for clustering within HLA-allele-positive subsets. Co-occurrence clustering excluded repertoires with fewer than 30,000 or more than 120,000 public chains, plus five with anomalous nucleotide sharing. In TCRdb, the immuneACCESS table is reduced to in-frame sequences with V and J assigned. These tables do not hold every clone; where another copy was compared, an unresolved V gene accounts for under half, and the others remain unexplained. V and J calls and clone size are those listed in that table; D and trimming were worked out from the DNA. The sample table records around 180,000 clones; about three quarters of these occur just once. Over 1.2% of the sample belongs to the ten largest clones.

V and J lose 1 base and 9 bases, and a span of 12 bases separates them. Measured from the cysteine to the phenylalanine, the CDR3 is 13 residues long. Of the read, only the CDR3 DNA is kept; its 39 bases are in frame from base 1. The germline V gene provides CDR1 MGHRA and CDR2 YSYEKL. As to this clone: What antigen it recognizes has not been identified. No much larger clone exists at a distance of one base, and base qualities are not known.

In total, fewer than 750 healthy bone marrow donors made up the cohort. Cohort members were all nominally healthy when sampled, although unrecorded immune exposures were likely present. The donor tested CMV seronegative, placing the donor among the 350 or so seronegative members of the cohort. A peripheral blood sample was collected from each donor, and TCR beta sequencing was performed on peripheral blood mononuclear cells. Genomic DNA was extracted from the blood cell samples with the Qiagen DNeasy Blood Extraction Kit. Results and caveats for the whole study, not just this receptor: A group of highly shared sequence variants was considered likely to be a technical artifact of the sequencing pipeline. In a later analysis, most CMV-associated TCR beta chains were found to appear HLA-restricted, with HLA associations seemingly driven largely by CMV exposure. According to a later analysis, parvovirus B19, influenza, CMV and Epstein-Barr virus appeared linked to several top co-occurrence clusters. In a later analysis, HLA-associated TCR beta chains showed more clonal expansion and lower generation probabilities than non-associated chains that were equally common. A further reported finding was that TCR beta sequences accurately predicted the HLA-A and HLA-B alleles for most subjects in the first cohort. Cytomegalovirus status was reported to be diagnosed by the classifier with high specificity and sensitivity in both the original and validation cohorts. Most TCR sequences were seen in very few donors, while some public TCRs were found in many individuals. Sequencing depth was assumed to be roughly uniform across donors in the presence/absence analyses, though that assumption may not hold. According to a later analysis, TCR association rates differed among HLA loci, with DRB1 alleles showing the most associated TCRs and HLA-C alleles showing the fewest. In this cohort, only TCR beta chains were sequenced, and detectable features were limited by the absence of alpha or paired-chain data. In vitro tests confirmed that a few of the cytomegalovirus-associated TCR beta chains recognize cytomegalovirus antigens. The study listed over 150 TCR beta chains as associated with cytomegalovirus. In an earlier analysis of 587 of the donors, most TCR beta V segments appeared in productive rearrangements about 87% or about 30% of the time, broadly matching IMGT annotations. CMV serostatus was the only immune exposure information available for the cohort. HLA typing was unavailable for some donors at each locus, so association tests used only the typed subset. Because counts were too low, seventeen rarely observed V segments, including chromosome 9 orphons, were excluded from the earlier analysis of some 540 of the donors. According to a later genetic analysis, donors in an Asian-associated ancestry cluster had fewer N-insertions in productive TCRs than the approximately 710-donor mean. It was suggested by the authors that the approach could potentially be generalized to other disease states and immunological phenotypes. Strong co-occurrence of HLA alleles, especially DR and DQ, made assigning TCR associations to individual alleles difficult. At a false discovery rate of 0.05, a later analysis linked under 20,000 TCR beta sequences to specific HLA alleles. Linkage disequilibrium might explain the correlated functional status among segregating V segments, but an unknown experimental factor could not be excluded. Because the 87-base-pair reads could not distinguish some IMGT-functional V segments, including TRBV6-2 and TRBV6-3, those segments were excluded. An association between a missense DCLRE1C variant and V-gene and J-gene trimming of TCR beta chains was found in a later genetic analysis and replicated in an independent cohort.

Specimen: PBMCs. The source is a girl between 10 and 17 years old in good health and CMV-seronegative. In this chain, TRBV4-1 is recombined with TRBJ2-5, with no confidently assigned D gene. The CDR3 has the sequence CASSQGVVEAQYF. The DNA reads as follows: TGCGCCAGCAGCCAAGGAGTAGTTGAGGCCCAGTACTTC.